This passage covers 5 T cell receptor beta chains from one sample sequenced in a study of regulatory T cells in long-lasting Graves disease. Researchers made TCR beta libraries by using iRepertoire HTBI primers and running Arm-PCR on CDR3 regions. MiXCR, run by TCRdb on the multiplex PCR reads, gives a single entry per CDR3 protein. This sample has around 360,000 distinct CDR3 sequences, with 15% to 20% found just once. Time point specified: newly diagnosed GD, antithyroid drugs for less than 3 months. Extracted PBMC RNA gave rise to the TCR library. This same sample was also part of a study on T cells in Graves' hyperthyroidism and ophthalmopathy.

The sample here was peripheral blood mononuclear cells (PBMCs), taken at new diagnosis, from a patient treated with antithyroid drugs. The receptor set was obtained from a woman aged 18-30 years with Graves disease.

This clonotype has a handful of counts. The chain couples TRBV28 to TRBJ2-2; D remains unclear. The CDR3 spans 13 residues. Per germline, CDR1 MDHEN and CDR2 SYDVKM. Trimming shortened V by 2 bases and J by 6 bases, and 7 bases separated the two germline ends. The DNA of the CDR3 is TGTGCCAGCAGTTTAAAGCGAGCCGGGGAGCTGTTTTTT. It encodes CASSLKRAGELFF. Together with reference TRBV28 and TRBJ2-2, the CDR3 gives the full variable domain: DVKVTQSSRYLVKRTGEKVFLECVQDMDHENMFWYRQDPGLGLRLIYFSYDVKMKEKGDIPEGYSVSREKKERFSLILESASTNQTSMYLCASSLKRAGELFFGEGSRLTVL.

The rearrangement links TRBV7-9 to TRBJ2-1; 9 bases match TRBD1. Trimming at V came to 5 bases and at J to 0 bases, leaving 5 bases not matched to a gene. The CDR3 totals 16 residues. Germline V lookup: CDR1 SEHNR, CDR2 FQNEAQ (reference sequence). The CDR3 is CASSPGTGSSYNEQFF. DNA for the CDR3: TGTGCCAGCAGCCCGGGGACAGGGTCCTCCTACAATGAGCAGTTCTTC. Full variable domain (outside the CDR3, taken from reference TRBV7-9 and TRBJ2-1): DTGVSQNPRHKITKRGQNVTFRCDPISEHNRLYWYRQTLGQGPEFLTYFQNEAQLEKSRLLSDRFSAERPKGSFSTLEIQRTEQGDSAMYLCASSPGTGSSYNEQFFGPGTRLTVL.

Many counts were recorded for this clonotype. V usage is TRBV27 and J usage is TRBJ2-7; D is possibly TRBD2 (5 bases). Deletions cut 0 bases from V and 3 bases from J, with 12 bases between. This CDR3 has 15 residues. Germline CDR1 is MNHEY and CDR2 is SMNVEV (reference sequence). As DNA, the CDR3 is TGTGCCAGCAGTTTATCATCGGGATTGGACTACGAGCAGTACTTC. This codes for CASSLSSGLDYEQYF.

V and J are TRBV9 and TRBJ2-1; 10 bases match TRBD2. The CDR3 extends over 17 amino acids. The germline V gene has CDR1 SGDLS and CDR2 YYNGEE. V was clipped by 1 base and J by 4 bases; unmatched bases: 8. In DNA, the CDR3 is TGTGCCAGCAGCGTAATCCCCCCTAGCGGGGGTTACAATGAGCAGTTCTTC. Its protein is CASSVIPPSGGYNEQFF.

Points on this clonotype: A much larger clone lies one base from this, so it may be a read error. This sequence joins TRBV4-2 and TRBJ2-3, with TRBD2 matching 9 bases. This CDR3 is built from 20 residues. Per germline, CDR1 LGHNA and CDR2 YNFKEQ. This CDR3 is CVSSQDKVALAGPPTDTQYF. CDR3 DNA: TGTGTCAGCAGCCAAGATAAGGTTGCGCTAGCGGGGCCACCCACAGATACGCAGTATTTT.